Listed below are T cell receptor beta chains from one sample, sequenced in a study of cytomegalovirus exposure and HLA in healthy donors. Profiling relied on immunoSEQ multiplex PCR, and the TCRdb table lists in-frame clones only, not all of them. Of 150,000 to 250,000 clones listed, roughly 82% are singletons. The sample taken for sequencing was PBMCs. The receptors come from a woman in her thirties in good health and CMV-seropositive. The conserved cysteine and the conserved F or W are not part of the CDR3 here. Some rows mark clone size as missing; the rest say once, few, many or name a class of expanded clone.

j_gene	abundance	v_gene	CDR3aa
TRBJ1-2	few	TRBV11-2	ASSWPRDSGYGYT
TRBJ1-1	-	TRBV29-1	SGYAAEAF
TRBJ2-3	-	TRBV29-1	SVNRGQRQGTQY
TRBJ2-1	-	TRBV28	ASSHDHSYNEQF
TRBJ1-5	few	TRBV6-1	ASSEASIQPQH
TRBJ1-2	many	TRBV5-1	ASSRQDRVDYGYT
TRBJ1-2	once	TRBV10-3	AIRTGTADGYT
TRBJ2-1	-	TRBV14	ASSQRVTYNEQF
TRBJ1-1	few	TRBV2	ASSEPTSTLNTEAF
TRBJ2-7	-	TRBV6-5	ASSYHRGLEYEQY
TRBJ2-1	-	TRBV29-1	SVESGRAWGEQF
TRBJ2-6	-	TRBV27	ASSSSFSRAGANVLT
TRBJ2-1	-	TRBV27	ASSANGQGVNEQF
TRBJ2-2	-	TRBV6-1	ASSEWQSGELF
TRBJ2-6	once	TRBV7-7	ASSAGGTGANVLT
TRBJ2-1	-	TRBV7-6	ASSPYRVGLGNEQF
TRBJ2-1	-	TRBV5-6	ASSPKLLSSYNEQF
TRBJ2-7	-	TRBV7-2	ASRRQGQHYEQY
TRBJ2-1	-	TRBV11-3	ASSFYGSPGSEQF
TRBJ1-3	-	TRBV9	ASSSLDRVGNTIY
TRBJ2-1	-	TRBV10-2	ASFRGGIGNNEQF
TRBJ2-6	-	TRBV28	ASRTPGLAGAGANVLT
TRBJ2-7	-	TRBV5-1	ASSPGGGRSYEQY
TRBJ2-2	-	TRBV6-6	ASGVGGATGELF
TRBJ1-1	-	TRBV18	ASSLEMTGGEDAF
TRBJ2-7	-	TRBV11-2	ASSLTNRDRGAYEQY
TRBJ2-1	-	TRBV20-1	SARLNHEQF
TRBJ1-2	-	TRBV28	ASSRPTGTGYT
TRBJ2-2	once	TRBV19	ASTPKTRDTGELF
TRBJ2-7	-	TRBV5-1	ASSLESGRSYEQY
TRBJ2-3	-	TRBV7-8	ASSPVGAETDTQY
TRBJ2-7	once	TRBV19	ASSISGRGSYEQY
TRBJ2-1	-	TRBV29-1	STDPATYNEQF
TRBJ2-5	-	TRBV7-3	ASSNTDTETQY
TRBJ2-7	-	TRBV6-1	ASSARLAGVGEQY
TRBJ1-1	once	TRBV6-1	ASSEAQANTEAF
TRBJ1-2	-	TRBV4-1	ASSHGQSGYT
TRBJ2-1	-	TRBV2	ASSEGTSGINEQF
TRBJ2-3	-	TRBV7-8	ASSSYRGLADGDTQY
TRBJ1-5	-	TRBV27	ASSLRLGDQPQH
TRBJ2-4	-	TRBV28	ASSFPSTPFMD
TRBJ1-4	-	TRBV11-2	ASSLDRGEKLF
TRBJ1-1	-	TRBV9	ASSATGGGTEAF
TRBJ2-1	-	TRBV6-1	ASSSGTRSEQF
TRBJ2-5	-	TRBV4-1	ASSQAGGQETQY
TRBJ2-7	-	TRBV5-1	ATAPRTGPYEQY
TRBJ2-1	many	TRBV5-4	ASSLGRLAVYNEQF
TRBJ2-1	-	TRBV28	ASSHGQDTINEQF
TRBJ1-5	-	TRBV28	ASIPLGRWDQPQH
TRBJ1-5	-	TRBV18	ASSPGTGGQPQH
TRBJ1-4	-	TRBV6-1	ASSEFRLSNEKLF
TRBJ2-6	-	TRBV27	ASSLWTSSGANVLT